This T cell receptor (beta chain) was retrieved from a study of cytomegalovirus exposure and HLA in healthy donors. General study results and limits: TCR beta chains numbering more than 150 were designated cytomegalovirus-associated.

Amplification used 60 Vbeta primers and 13 Jbeta primers. This table comes from immunoSEQ multiplex PCR, and its TCRdb copy is limited to in-frame clones, with some not included. The sample holds over 150,000 clones, approximately 80% seen once. Germline V gene data show CDR1 as SGDLS and CDR2 as YYNGEE. Trimming cost V 4 bases and J 7 bases, with 14 bases left between them. This CDR3 is 13 amino acids long. With regard to this clone: What it recognizes is unknown.

The sample consisted of PBMCs. This chain uses TRBV9 with TRBJ1-1, with a tentative D call TRBD1 (6 bases). This clonotype was sampled from a woman in her forties in good health and CMV-seropositive. The CDR3 loop reads CASSIQGSSEAFF. CDR3 nucleotide sequence: TGTGCCAGCAGCATACAGGGAAGCAGTGAAGCTTTCTTT.